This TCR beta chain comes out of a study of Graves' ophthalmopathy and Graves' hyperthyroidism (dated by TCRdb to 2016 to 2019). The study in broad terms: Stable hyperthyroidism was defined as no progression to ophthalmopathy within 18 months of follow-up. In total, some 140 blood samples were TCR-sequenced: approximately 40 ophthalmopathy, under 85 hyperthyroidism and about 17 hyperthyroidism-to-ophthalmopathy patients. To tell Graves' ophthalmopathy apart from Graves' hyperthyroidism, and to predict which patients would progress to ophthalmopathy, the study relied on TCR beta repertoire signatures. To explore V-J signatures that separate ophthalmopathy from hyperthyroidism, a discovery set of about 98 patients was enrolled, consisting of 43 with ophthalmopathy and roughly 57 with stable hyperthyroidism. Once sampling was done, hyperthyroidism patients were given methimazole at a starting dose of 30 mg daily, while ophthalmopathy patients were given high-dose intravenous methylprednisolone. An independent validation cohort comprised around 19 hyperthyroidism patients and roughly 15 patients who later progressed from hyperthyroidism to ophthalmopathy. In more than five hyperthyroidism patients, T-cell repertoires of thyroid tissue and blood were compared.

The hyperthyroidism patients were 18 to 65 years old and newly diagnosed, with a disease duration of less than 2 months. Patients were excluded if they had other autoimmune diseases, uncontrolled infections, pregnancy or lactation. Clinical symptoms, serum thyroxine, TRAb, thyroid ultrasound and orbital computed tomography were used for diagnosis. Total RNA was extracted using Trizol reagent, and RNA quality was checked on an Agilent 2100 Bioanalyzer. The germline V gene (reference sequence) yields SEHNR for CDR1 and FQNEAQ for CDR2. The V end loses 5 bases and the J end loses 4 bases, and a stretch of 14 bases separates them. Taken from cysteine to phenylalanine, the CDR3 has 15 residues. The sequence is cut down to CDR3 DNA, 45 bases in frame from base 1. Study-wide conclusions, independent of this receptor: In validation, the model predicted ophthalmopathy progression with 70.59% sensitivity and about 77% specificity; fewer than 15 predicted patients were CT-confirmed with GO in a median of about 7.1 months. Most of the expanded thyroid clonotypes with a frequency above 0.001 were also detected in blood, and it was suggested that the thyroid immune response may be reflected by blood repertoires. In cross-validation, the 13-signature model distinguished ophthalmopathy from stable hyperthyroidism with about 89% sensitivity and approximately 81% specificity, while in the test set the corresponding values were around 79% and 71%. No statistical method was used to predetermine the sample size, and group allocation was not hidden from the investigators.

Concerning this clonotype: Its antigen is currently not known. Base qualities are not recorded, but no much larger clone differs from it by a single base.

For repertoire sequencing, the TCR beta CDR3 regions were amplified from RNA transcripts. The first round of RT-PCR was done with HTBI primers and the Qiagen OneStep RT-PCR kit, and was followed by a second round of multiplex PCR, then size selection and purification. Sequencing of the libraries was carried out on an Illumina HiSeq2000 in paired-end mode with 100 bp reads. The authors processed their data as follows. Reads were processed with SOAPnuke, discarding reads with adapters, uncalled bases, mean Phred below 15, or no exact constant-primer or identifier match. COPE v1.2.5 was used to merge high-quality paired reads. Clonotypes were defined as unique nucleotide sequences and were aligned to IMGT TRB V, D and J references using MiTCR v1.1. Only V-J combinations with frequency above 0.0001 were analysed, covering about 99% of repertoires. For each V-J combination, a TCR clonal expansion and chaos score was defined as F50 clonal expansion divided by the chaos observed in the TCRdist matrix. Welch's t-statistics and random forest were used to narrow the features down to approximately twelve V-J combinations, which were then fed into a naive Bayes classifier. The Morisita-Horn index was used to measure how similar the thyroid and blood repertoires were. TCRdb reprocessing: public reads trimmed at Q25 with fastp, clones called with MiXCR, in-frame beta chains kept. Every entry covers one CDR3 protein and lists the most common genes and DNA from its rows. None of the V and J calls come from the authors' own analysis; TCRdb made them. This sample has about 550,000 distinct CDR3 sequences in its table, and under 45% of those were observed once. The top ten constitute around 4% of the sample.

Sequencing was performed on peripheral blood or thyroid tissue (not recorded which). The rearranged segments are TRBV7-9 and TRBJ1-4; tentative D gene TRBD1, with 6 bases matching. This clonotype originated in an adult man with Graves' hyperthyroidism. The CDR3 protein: CASSPSGARNEKLFF. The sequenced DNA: TGTGCCAGCAGCCCCTCGGGGGCCCGTAATGAAAAACTGTTTTTT. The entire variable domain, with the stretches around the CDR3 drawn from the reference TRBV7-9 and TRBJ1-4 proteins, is DTGVSQNPRHKITKRGQNVTFRCDPISEHNRLYWYRQTLGQGPEFLTYFQNEAQLEKSRLLSDRFSAERPKGSFSTLEIQRTEQGDSAMYLCASSPSGARNEKLFFGSGTQLSVL.